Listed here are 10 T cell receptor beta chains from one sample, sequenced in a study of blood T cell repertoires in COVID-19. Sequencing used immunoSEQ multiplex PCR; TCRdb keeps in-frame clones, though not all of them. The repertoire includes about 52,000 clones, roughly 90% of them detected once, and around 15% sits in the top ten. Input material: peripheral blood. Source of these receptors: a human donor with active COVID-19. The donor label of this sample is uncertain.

CDR3 amino acids: CATSDPLATRSGPVGNYEQYF. Written as DNA, the CDR3 is TGTGCCACCAGTGACCCGCTAGCTACTCGGTCCGGCCCGGTAGGTAACTACGAGCAGTACTTC. This chain uses TRBV24-1 with TRBJ2-7; TRBD2 is a possible D gene (5 bases). Germline lookup yields CDR1 KGHDR and CDR2 SFDVKD. CDR3 length: 21 amino acids. The germline V and J ends were trimmed by 4 bases and 3 bases, with 33 bases remaining between them.

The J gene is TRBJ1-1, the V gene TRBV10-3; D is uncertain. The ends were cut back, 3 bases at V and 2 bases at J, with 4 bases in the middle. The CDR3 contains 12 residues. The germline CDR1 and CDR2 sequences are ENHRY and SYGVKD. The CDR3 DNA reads TGTGCCATCAGTGATAGAAACACTGAAGCTTTCTTT. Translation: CAISDRNTEAFF.

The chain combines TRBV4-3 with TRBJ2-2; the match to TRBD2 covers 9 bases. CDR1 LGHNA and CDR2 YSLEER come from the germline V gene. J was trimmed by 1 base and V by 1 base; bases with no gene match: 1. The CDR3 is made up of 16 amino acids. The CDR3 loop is CASSQVAGVNTGELFF. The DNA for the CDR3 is TGCGCCAGCAGCCAAGTAGCGGGGGTGAACACCGGGGAGCTGTTTTTT.

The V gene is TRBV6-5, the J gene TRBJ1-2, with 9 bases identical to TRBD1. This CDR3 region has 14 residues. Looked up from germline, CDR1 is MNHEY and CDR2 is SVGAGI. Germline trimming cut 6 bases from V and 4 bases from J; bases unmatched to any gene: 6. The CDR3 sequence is CASRPQGAPYGYTF. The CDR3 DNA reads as TGTGCCAGCAGGCCACAGGGGGCTCCCTATGGCTACACCTTC.

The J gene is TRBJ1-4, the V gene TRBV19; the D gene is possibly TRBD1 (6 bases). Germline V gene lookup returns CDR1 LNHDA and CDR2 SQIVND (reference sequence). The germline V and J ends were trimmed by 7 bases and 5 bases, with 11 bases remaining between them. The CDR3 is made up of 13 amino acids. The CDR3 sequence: CASNGQQNEKLFF. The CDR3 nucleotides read TGTGCCAGTAACGGACAGCAAAATGAAAAACTGTTTTTT.

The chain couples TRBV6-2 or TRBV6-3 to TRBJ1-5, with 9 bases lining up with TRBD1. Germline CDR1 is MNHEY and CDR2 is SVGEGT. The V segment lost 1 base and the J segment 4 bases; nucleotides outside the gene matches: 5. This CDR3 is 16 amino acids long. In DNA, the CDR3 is TGTGCCAGCAGTTACTTCGGGACAGGGTTAAATCAGCCCCAGCATTTT. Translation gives CASSYFGTGLNQPQHF.

For the CDR3, the DNA is TGTGCCAGCTCACCATCCCAGGCTGCTAGCACAGATACGCAGTATTTT. Its protein product is CASSPSQAASTDTQYF. The V and J genes are TRBV18 and TRBJ2-3; D ambiguous. Germline lookup yields CDR1 KGHSH and CDR2 LQKENI. Trimming stripped 2 bases from V and 0 bases from J, with 12 bases between. This CDR3 comprises 16 residues. Drawing the rest from reference TRBV18 and TRBJ2-3, the complete variable domain is NAGVMQNPRHLVRRRGQEARLRCSPMKGHSHVYWYRQLPEEGLKFMVYLQKENIIDESGMPKERFSAEFPKEGPSILRIQQVVRGDSAAYFCASSPSQAASTDTQYFGPGTRLTVL.

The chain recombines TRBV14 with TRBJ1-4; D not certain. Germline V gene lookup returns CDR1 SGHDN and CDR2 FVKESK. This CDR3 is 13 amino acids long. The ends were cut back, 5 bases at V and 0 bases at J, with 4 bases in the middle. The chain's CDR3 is CASSFSTNEKLFF. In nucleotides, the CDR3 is TGTGCCAGCAGCTTCTCAACTAATGAAAAACTGTTTTTT.

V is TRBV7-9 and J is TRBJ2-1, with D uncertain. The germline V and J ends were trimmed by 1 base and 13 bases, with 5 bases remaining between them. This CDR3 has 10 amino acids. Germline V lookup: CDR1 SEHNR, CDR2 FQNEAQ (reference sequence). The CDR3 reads CASSLETQFF. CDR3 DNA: TGTGCCAGCAGCTTAGAGACACAGTTCTTC.

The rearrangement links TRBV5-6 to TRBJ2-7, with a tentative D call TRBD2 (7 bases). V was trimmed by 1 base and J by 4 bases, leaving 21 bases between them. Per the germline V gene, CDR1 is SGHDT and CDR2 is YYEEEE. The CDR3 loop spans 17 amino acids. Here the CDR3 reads CASSLFRGGSNLYEQYF. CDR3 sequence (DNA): TGTGCCAGCAGCTTGTTTAGGGGGGGCTCGAACCTATACGAGCAGTACTTC.